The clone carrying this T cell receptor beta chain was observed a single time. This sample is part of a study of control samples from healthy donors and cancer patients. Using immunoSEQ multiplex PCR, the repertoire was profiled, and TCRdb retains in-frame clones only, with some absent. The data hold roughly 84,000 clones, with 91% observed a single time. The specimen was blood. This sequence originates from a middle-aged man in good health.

CDR3 protein: CASRRDTYNEQFF. CDR3 DNA: TGTGCCAGCAGGCGGGACACGTACAATGAGCAGTTCTTC. The V and J genes are TRBV5-8 and TRBJ2-1; either TRBD1 or TRBD2 may supply D (6 bases each). The ends were cut back, 5 bases at V and 4 bases at J, with 10 bases in the middle. This CDR3 region has 13 residues. Germline V gene sequence: CDR1 SGHTS, CDR2 YDEGEE.